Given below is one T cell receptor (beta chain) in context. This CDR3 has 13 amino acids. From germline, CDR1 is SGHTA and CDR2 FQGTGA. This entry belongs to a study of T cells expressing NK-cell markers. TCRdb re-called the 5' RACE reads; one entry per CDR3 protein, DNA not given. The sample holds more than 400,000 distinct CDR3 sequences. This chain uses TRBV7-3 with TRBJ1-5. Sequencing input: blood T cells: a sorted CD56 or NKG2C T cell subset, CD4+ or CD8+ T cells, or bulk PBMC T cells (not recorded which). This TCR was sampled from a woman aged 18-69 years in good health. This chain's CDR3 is CASSLSSNQPQHF.